Presented here are 23 T cell receptor beta chains from one specimen sequenced in a study of T cell clones after liver transplantation. Repertoires were generated with immunoSEQ multiplex PCR, while TCRdb's copy carries only in-frame clones and drops some. The profile shows roughly 120,000 clones, 75% to 95% of them singletons. The sample was CD4+ T cells from blood, taken 12 months after liver transplant. The receptors stem from a human patient who received a liver transplant. Part of the T cell pool may stem from the graft donor.

This chain connects TRBV5-1 to TRBJ2-5, with 11 bases matching TRBD2. The germline V gene has CDR1 SGHRS and CDR2 YFSETQ. This CDR3 contains 16 residues. J lost 1 base, V lost 0 bases, and 2 bases had no gene match. The CDR3 sequence: CASSLGGLAGQETQYF. In nucleotides, the CDR3 is TGCGCCAGCAGCTTGGGAGGACTAGCGGGCCAAGAGACCCAGTACTTC. Full variable domain (outside the CDR3, taken from reference TRBV5-1 and TRBJ2-5): KAGVTQTPRYLIKTRGQQVTLSCSPISGHRSVSWYQQTPGQGLQFLFEYFSETQRNKGNFPGRFSGRQFSNSRSEMNVSTLELGDSALYLCASSLGGLAGQETQYFGPGTRLLVL.

This clone has a single count. The DNA for the CDR3 is TGTGCCAGCAGCCGGGTCGACAGGGAAGGCTACACCTTC. Translation gives CASSRVDREGYTF. The chain has TRBV5-7 and TRBJ1-2; 7 bases line up with TRBD1. TRBV5-7 is placed among ORFs of uncertain function. Trimming removed 4 bases from V and 8 bases from J; junction bases left unmatched: 8. The CDR3 covers 13 residues.

In DNA, the CDR3 is TGCGCCAGCAGCCAGAGGGGCGCGACTAGCGGCCCCTACGAGCAGTACTTC. Translated, it gives CASSQRGATSGPYEQYF. The chain couples TRBV4-1 to TRBJ2-7; 9 nucleotides agree with TRBD2. V was pared by 3 bases and J by 2 bases, with 11 bases of the junction left unmatched. This CDR3 contains 17 residues. From germline, CDR1 is MGHRA and CDR2 YSYEKL.

The chain carries TRBV18 and TRBJ1-1; 7 nucleotides agree with TRBD1. The V gene end was trimmed by 4 bases and the J gene end by 5 bases; junction bases not matched to a gene: 10. The CDR3 spans 15 residues. The germline CDR1 and CDR2 sequences are KGHSH and LQKENI. CDR3 region: CASSLQGFRGTEAFF. The CDR3 DNA sequence: TGTGCCAGCTCACTACAGGGGTTCCGGGGGACTGAAGCTTTCTTT.

The chain recombines TRBV6-1 with TRBJ1-1; D ambiguous. V lost 2 bases and J lost 5, with 3 bases in between. The CDR3 is made up of 11 amino acids. Germline V gene sequence: CDR1 MNHNS, CDR2 SASEGT. The CDR3 DNA reads as TGTGCCAGCAGTGAATGGACTGAAGCTTTCTTT. Amino acids: CASSEWTEAFF.

J is TRBJ2-2 and V is TRBV5-1, with D perhaps being TRBD1 or TRBD2 (5 bases each). Germline CDR1 and CDR2: SGHRS and YFSETQ. The CDR3 is made up of 15 amino acids. Trimming removed 4 bases at V and 2 bases at J, with 12 bases between. Written as DNA, the CDR3 is TGCGCCAGCAGCATCCGGGACCCAAACACCGGGGAGCTGTTTTTT. It translates to CASSIRDPNTGELFF.

The J gene is TRBJ1-2, the V gene TRBV10-3, with 8 bases aligning to TRBD1. The ends lost 6 bases at V and 8 bases at J; junction bases unmatched: 8. CDR1 is ENHRY and CDR2 is SYGVKD in the germline V gene. This CDR3 has 13 amino acids. Here the CDR3 DNA reads TGTGCCATCAGGCAGGGGGCTGTAGCCGGCTACACCTTC. This translates into CAIRQGAVAGYTF.

This clone was recorded once. CDR3 bases: TGCAGCGTTGATTTTTATGGAGGGGAAGCTTTCTTT. Amino acids: CSVDFYGGEAFF. The chain joins TRBV29-1 to TRBJ1-1; D uncertain. The CDR3 has 12 amino acids. Germline CDR1 and CDR2: SQVTM and ANQGSEA. Trimming cost V 3 bases and J 8 bases, with 13 bases left between them.

The chain carries TRBV6-5 and TRBJ2-7, with 7 bases lining up with TRBD1. V was pared by 6 bases and J by 4 bases, with 6 bases of the junction left unmatched. The V gene's germline CDR1 is MNHEY and CDR2 SVGAGI. This CDR3 has 13 residues. Here the CDR3 DNA reads TGTGCCAGCAGAAGGGACAGTGGGTACGAGCAGTACTTC. Amino acids: CASRRDSGYEQYF.

This clone was seen once. J is TRBJ1-1 and V is TRBV2; tentatively, D is TRBD1 (5 bases). The CDR3 covers 14 residues. Germline V gene sequence: CDR1 SNHLY, CDR2 FYNNEI. V gave up 3 bases and J gave up 2 bases, with 10 bases separating them. DNA for the CDR3: TGTGCCAGCAGTGAGGCAGGGAGTAACACTGAAGCTTTCTTT. Its translation: CASSEAGSNTEAFF.

The genes are TRBV15 and TRBJ2-7; D is unresolved. Between the trimmed V and J ends, which lost 3 bases and 7 bases, there was a span of 16 bases. This CDR3 contains 14 residues. Germline V CDR1 and CDR2: LNHNV, YYDKDF (reference sequence). The CDR3 DNA reads as TGTGCCACCAGCAGTTGGGAATACTCGAGGGAGCAGTACTTC. Translated, it gives CATSSWEYSREQYF.

This chain uses TRBV6-1 with TRBJ2-7; no clear D gene. The V gene lost 5 bases and the J gene lost 5 bases, with 7 bases spanning the gap. From germline, CDR1 is MNHNS and CDR2 SASEGT. CDR3 length: 11 residues. CDR3 residues: CASSRLNEQYF. Here the CDR3 DNA reads TGTGCCAGCAGTAGATTAAACGAGCAGTACTTC.

The rearrangement uses TRBV30 and TRBJ1-5; TRBD1 aligns across 8 bases. J lost 0 bases, V lost 2 bases, and 9 bases had no gene match. Per the germline V gene, CDR1 is GTSNPN and CDR2 is SVGIG (reference sequence). The CDR3 runs 17 residues. CDR3 sequence reads: CAWSHRTGPYSNQPQHF. CDR3 sequence (DNA): TGTGCCTGGAGTCACCGGACAGGGCCGTATAGCAATCAGCCCCAGCATTTT.

This clone was counted a single time. The chain carries TRBV7-2 and TRBJ2-3, with D possibly matching TRBD2 (5 bases). From germline, CDR1 is SGHTA and CDR2 FQGNSA. The ends were cut back, 3 bases at V and 1 base at J, with 8 bases in the middle. This CDR3 comprises 14 residues. CDR3 sequence reads: CASSFEGGTDTQYF. CDR3 coding DNA: TGTGCCAGCAGCTTTGAGGGAGGCACAGATACGCAGTATTTT.

This clone came up a few times. The chain links TRBV5-1 to TRBJ2-1, with TRBD1 as a possible D gene (5 bases). Germline CDR1 reads SGHRS; CDR2 reads YFSETQ. Trimming took off 0 bases at V and 5 bases at J, with 12 bases between the two ends. The CDR3 is 15 amino acids. CDR3 sequence reads: CASSLAPGSNNEQFF. DNA of the CDR3: TGCGCCAGCAGCTTGGCCCCAGGGTCCAACAATGAGCAGTTCTTC.

The V and J genes are TRBV13 and TRBJ1-5, with 7 bases matching TRBD1. In germline, CDR1 is PRHDT, CDR2 FYEKMQ (reference sequence). V lost 4 bases to trimming and J lost 7 bases; unmatched junction nucleotides: 10. CDR3 length: 15 residues. The CDR3 region is CASSSSGDSGQPQHF. The CDR3 bases are TGTGCCAGCAGCTCCTCGGGGGACAGCGGCCAGCCCCAGCATTTT.

The chain couples TRBV5-1 to TRBJ2-5; the D gene is possibly TRBD1 (5 bases). In germline, CDR1 is SGHRS, CDR2 YFSETQ. Trimming stripped 4 bases from V and 5 bases from J, with 18 bases between. The CDR3 is 15 residues long. CDR3 bases: TGCGCCAGCAGCCTCCGGCCGTCGTCAGGGGAGACCCAGTACTTC. Protein sequence: CASSLRPSSGETQYF.

The chain recombines TRBV5-1 with TRBJ1-5; TRBD1 agrees at 9 bases. Germline lookup yields CDR1 SGHRS and CDR2 YFSETQ. Trimming removed 0 bases from V and 0 bases from J; junction bases left unmatched: 4. This CDR3 is built from 17 residues. CDR3 sequence: CASSLGGQGLSNQPQHF. Here the CDR3 DNA reads TGCGCCAGCAGCTTGGGAGGACAGGGGCTTAGCAATCAGCCCCAGCATTTT.

The rearrangement uses TRBV10-3 and TRBJ1-2; weak D call: TRBD1 (5 bases). The V end was cut by 6 bases, the J end by 5 bases, with 10 bases between. CDR1 is ENHRY and CDR2 is SYGVKD in the germline V gene. There are 12 residues in the CDR3. The CDR3 DNA sequence: TGTGCCATCAGCCTCGAGGGGTATGGCTACACCTTC. Translated, it gives CAISLEGYGYTF.

The V call is TRBV11-2, the J call TRBJ2-7; the match to TRBD1 covers 11 bases. The trim removed 5 bases at V and 3 bases at J, leaving 6 bases unmatched. The CDR3 totals 15 residues. Germline CDR1 SGHAT, CDR2 FQNNGV. The CDR3 coding sequence is TGTGCCAGCAGCGCCGGACAGGGGGCGGGCTACGAGCAGTACTTC. Protein sequence: CASSAGQGAGYEQYF.

The CDR3 bases are TGTGCCAGCACCCTGGGACAGGGGGAGGCAGATACGCAGTATTTT. Its protein product is CASTLGQGEADTQYF. The gene calls are TRBV6-1 and TRBJ2-3; TRBD1 matches at 11 bases. CDR1 and CDR2 from the germline V gene are MNHNS and SASEGT. The CDR3 totals 15 residues. The ends lost 7 bases at V and 4 bases at J; junction bases unmatched: 7.

This clone was counted between two and nine times. The V call is TRBV7-8, the J call TRBJ2-7, with a tentative D call TRBD2 (5 bases). Germline-derived CDR1 and CDR2 are SGHVS and FQNEAQ. Trimming pared 5 bases from V and 2 bases from J, leaving 10 bases between. CDR3 length: 13 amino acids. In nucleotides, the CDR3 is TGTGCCAGCAGCCGCGGACTCACCTACGAGCAGTACTTC. Amino acid sequence: CASSRGLTYEQYF.

The chain links TRBV5-1 to TRBJ2-1; no reliable D call. Germline assignment: CDR1 SGHRS and CDR2 YFSETQ. V was clipped by 0 bases and J by 0 bases, with 10 bases between them. The CDR3 totals 16 residues. This CDR3 reads CASSLAAGRSYNEQFF. The CDR3 DNA reads TGCGCCAGCAGCTTGGCCGCCGGCCGCTCCTACAATGAGCAGTTCTTC.